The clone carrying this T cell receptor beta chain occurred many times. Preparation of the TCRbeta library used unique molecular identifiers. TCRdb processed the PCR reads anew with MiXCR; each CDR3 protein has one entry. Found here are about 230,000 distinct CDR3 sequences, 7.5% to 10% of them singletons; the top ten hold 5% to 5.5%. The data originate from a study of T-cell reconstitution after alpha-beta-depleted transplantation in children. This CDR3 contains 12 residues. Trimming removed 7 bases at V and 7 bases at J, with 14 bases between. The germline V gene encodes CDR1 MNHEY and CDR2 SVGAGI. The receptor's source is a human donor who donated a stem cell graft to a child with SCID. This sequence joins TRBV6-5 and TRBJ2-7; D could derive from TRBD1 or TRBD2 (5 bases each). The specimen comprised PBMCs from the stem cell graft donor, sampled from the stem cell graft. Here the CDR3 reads CASITGTGEQYF. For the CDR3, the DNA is TGTGCCAGCATCACAGGTACGGGGGAGCAGTACTTC.